Each of the 2 T cell receptor beta chains below was sequenced from the same sample in a study of cytomegalovirus exposure and HLA in healthy donors. Vbeta (60) and Jbeta (13) primers were used in the PCR. The data were produced by immunoSEQ multiplex PCR, yet TCRdb's version contains in-frame clones alone and is incomplete. The sample yields about 100,000 clones, about 59% seen once. Sequencing input: PBMCs. All receptors derive from a young man in good health and CMV-seropositive.

This chain connects TRBV5-4 to TRBJ2-7, with D maybe TRBD1 (6 bases). The V gene's germline CDR1 is SGHNT and CDR2 YYREEE (reference sequence). With 3 bases removed from V and 2 bases from J, the gap between germline ends came to 18 bases. This CDR3 is built from 16 residues. The CDR3, as DNA: TGTGCCAGCAGCTCGCAAGAGGGACACCCAACCTACGAGCAGTACTTC. Its protein is CASSSQEGHPTYEQYF.

In this sample, this clone turned up a few times. The genes are TRBV4-1 and TRBJ2-1; the D is unclear. The V gene lost 0 bases and the J gene lost 15 bases, with 21 bases spanning the gap. From germline, CDR1 is MGHRA and CDR2 YSYEKL. The CDR3 is 15 residues long. CDR3 protein: CASSQDYNSPIMGFF. The CDR3 DNA is TGCGCCAGCAGCCAAGATTACAACAGCCCGATAATGGGGTTCTTC.